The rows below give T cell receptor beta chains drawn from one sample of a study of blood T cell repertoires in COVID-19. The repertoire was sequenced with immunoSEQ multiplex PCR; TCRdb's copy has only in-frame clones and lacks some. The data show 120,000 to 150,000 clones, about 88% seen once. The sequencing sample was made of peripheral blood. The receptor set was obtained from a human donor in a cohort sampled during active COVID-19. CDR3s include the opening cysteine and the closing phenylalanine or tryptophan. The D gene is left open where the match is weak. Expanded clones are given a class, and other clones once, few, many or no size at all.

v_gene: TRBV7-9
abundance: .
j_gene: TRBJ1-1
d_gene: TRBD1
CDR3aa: CASSSGGEAFF
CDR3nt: TGTGCCAGCAGTTCAGGGGGAGAAGCTTTCTTT

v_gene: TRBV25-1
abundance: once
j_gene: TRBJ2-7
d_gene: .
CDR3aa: CASTRLDSYYEQYF
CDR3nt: TGTGCCAGCACCCGCTTGGACAGTTACTACGAGCAGTACTTC

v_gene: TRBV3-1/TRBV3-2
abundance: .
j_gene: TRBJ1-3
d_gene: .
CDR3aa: CASSRLSPGAGNTIYF
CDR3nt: TGTGCCAGCAGCCGCCTTAGTCCGGGAGCCGGAAACACCATATATTTT

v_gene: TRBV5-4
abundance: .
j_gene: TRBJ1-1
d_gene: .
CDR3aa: CASSLEQVMNTEAFF
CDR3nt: TGTGCCAGCAGCCTGGAACAGGTCATGAACACTGAAGCTTTCTTT

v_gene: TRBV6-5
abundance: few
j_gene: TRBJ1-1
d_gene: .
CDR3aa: CASPDSMNTEAFF
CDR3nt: TGTGCCAGTCCAGACAGCATGAACACTGAAGCTTTCTTT

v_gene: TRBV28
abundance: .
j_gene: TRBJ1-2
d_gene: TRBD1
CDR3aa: CASSLQGVYGYTF
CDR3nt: TGTGCCAGCAGTTTACAGGGGGTCTATGGCTACACCTTC

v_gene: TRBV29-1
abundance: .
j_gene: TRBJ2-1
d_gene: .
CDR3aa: CSWSGARDNEQFF
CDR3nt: TGCAGCTGGTCGGGAGCGAGGGACAATGAGCAGTTCTTC

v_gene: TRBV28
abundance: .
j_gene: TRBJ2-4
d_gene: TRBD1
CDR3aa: CASNKPWGQGASDIQYF
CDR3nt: TGTGCCAGCAATAAGCCTTGGGGACAGGGGGCGTCGGACATTCAGTACTTC

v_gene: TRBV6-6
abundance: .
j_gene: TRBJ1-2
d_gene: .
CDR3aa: CASSYSASTGLSGYTF
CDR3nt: TGTGCCAGCAGTTACTCTGCCTCAACAGGCCTCTCGGGCTACACCTTC

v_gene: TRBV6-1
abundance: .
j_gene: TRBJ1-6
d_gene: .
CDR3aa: CASSEVGRVNSPLHF
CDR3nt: TGTGCCAGCAGTGAAGTGGGCAGGGTGAATTCACCCCTCCACTTT

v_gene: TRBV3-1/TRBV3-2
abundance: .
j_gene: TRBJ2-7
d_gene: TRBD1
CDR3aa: CASSQDGDSSYEQYF
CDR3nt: TGTGCCAGCAGCCAAGACGGGGACAGCTCCTACGAGCAGTACTTC

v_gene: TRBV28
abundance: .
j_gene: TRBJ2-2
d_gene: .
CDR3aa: CASSYDVGSRELFF
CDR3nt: TGTGCCAGCAGTTATGATGTGGGCAGCAGGGAGCTGTTTTTT

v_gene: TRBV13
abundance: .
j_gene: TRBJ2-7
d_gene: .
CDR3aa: CASSLDRGAGREQYF
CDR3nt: TGTGCCAGCAGCTTAGACCGGGGGGCAGGGCGCGAGCAGTACTTC

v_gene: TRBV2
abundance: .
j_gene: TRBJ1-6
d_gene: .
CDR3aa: CASSVTDTHNSPLHF
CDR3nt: TGTGCCAGCAGTGTGACAGATACCCATAATTCACCCCTCCACTTT

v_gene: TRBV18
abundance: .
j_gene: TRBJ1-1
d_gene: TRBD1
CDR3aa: CASSPGFGTGQDTEAFF
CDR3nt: TGTGCCAGCTCACCGGGGTTCGGGACAGGGCAGGACACTGAAGCTTTCTTT

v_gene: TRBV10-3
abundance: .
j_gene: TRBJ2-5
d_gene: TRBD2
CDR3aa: CAISERAGVTSGLQETQYF
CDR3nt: TGTGCCATCAGTGAGAGGGCAGGGGTAACTAGCGGGCTCCAAGAGACCCAGTACTTC

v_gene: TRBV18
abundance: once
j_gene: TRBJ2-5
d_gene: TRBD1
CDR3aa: CASSPGGQGHKETQYF
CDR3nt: TGTGCCAGCTCACCCGGGGGACAGGGGCATAAAGAGACCCAGTACTTC

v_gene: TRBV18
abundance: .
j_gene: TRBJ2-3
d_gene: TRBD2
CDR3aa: CASSQAGGFTDTQYF
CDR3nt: TGTGCCAGCTCCCAAGCGGGAGGGTTCACAGATACGCAGTATTTT

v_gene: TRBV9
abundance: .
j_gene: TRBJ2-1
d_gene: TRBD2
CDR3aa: CASSVGLAGSNEQFF
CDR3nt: TGTGCCAGCAGCGTAGGGCTAGCGGGATCCAATGAGCAGTTCTTC

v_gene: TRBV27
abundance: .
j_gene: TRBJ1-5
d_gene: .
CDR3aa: CASSYTQTNQPQHF
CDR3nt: TGTGCCAGCAGTTACACACAGACAAATCAGCCCCAGCATTTT

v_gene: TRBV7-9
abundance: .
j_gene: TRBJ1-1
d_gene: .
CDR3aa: CASSLALRAPNTEAFF
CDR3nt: TGTGCCAGCAGCTTAGCGTTGCGGGCCCCGAACACTGAAGCTTTCTTT

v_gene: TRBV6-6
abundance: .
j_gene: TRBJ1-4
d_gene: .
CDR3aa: CASSWLGGSDEKLFF
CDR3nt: TGTGCCAGCAGTTGGTTGGGGGGGTCGGATGAAAAACTGTTTTTT

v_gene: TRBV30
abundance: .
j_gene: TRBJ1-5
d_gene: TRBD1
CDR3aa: CAWTLDRGGDQPQHF
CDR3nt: TGTGCCTGGACCCTCGACAGGGGAGGGGATCAGCCCCAGCATTTT

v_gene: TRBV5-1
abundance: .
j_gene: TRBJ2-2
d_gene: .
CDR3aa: CASSLLQADTGELFF
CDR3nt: TGCGCCAGCAGCTTGCTACAGGCGGACACCGGGGAGCTGTTTTTT

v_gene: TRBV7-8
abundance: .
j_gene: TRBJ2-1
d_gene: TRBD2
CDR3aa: CASSHWTGGPTEQFF
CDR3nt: TGTGCCAGCAGCCATTGGACGGGGGGGCCCACTGAGCAGTTCTTC

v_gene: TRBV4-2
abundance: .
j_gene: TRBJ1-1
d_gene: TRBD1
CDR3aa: CASSQARTGNTEAFF
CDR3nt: TGTGCCAGCAGCCAAGCTCGGACAGGGAACACTGAAGCTTTCTTT

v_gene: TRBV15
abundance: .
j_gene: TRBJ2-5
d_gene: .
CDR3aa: CATSRDREETQYF
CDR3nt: TGTGCCACCAGCAGAGACAGGGAAGAGACCCAGTACTTC

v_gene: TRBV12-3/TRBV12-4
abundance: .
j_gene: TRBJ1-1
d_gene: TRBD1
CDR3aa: CASNNIGTGKAFF
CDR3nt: TGTGCCAGCAACAATATCGGGACAGGGAAAGCTTTCTTT

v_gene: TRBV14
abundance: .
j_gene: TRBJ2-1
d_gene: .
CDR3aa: CASSRLANEQFF
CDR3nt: TGTGCCAGCAGCCGCCTAGCGAATGAGCAGTTCTTC

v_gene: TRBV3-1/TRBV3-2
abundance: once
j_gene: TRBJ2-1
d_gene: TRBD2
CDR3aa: CASSQDRLAGGYNEQFF
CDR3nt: TGTGCCAGCAGCCAAGATCGACTAGCGGGGGGCTACAATGAGCAGTTCTTC

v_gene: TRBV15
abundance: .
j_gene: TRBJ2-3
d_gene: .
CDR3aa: CATSRQGTDTQYF
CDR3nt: TGTGCCACCAGCAGACAGGGTACAGATACGCAGTATTTT

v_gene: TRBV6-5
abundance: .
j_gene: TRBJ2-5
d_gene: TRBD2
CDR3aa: CASSYAGGETQYF
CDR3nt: TGTGCCAGCAGTTACGCGGGGGGAGAGACCCAGTACTTC

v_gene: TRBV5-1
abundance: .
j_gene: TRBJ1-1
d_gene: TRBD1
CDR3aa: CASSSRTGGVFPEAFF
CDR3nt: TGCGCCAGCAGCTCTCGGACAGGGGGCGTTTTCCCTGAAGCTTTCTTT

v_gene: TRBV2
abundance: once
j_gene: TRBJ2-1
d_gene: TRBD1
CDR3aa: CASSDDRGDSYNEQFF
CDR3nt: TGTGCCAGCAGTGACGACAGGGGGGACTCCTACAATGAGCAGTTCTTC

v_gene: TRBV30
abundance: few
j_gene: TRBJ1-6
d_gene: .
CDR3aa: CAWSATSLTSPLHF
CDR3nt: TGTGCCTGGAGTGCCACAAGTCTCACTTCACCCCTCCACTTT

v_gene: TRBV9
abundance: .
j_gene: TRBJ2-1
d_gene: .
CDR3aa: CASSRYAGHSYNEQFF
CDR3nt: TGTGCCAGCAGCAGGTATGCGGGGCACTCCTACAATGAGCAGTTCTTC